These T cell receptor beta chains were read from a single sample in a study of CD8 T cell repertoires and HIV-1 epitope variants. No antigen has been assigned to these receptors. Libraries were prepared by immunoSEQ multiplex PCR; TCRdb keeps only in-frame clonotypes and omits some of them. The sample includes 4,000 to 5,500 clones, 66% of them seen just once. Input material: cultured CD8+ T cells derived from PBMCs. All receptors come from a male donor with HIV. CDR3s include the opening cysteine and the closing phenylalanine or tryptophan. Each record gives: D gene, V gene, clone size, J gene, CDR3 protein, CDR3 DNA. The D gene is left open where the match is weak. The listing skips clone size in some rows; elsewhere it reads once, few, many or a size class.

-	TRBV11-2	-	TRBJ2-3	CASSSVLATDTQYF	TGTGCCAGCAGCTCCGTACTGGCGACAGATACGCAGTATTTT
-	TRBV28	-	TRBJ2-3	CASSLSDSLTDTQYF	TGTGCCAGCAGTTTATCGGATAGCTTGACAGATACGCAGTATTTT
-	TRBV4-2	-	TRBJ2-7	CASSQDIVGGYTYEQYF	TGTGCCAGCAGCCAAGATATAGTCGGGGGCTACACCTACGAGCAGTACTTC
-	TRBV28	-	TRBJ2-5	CAGSEPAKTQYF	TGTGCCGGCAGTGAACCCGCAAAGACCCAGTACTTC
-	TRBV7-9	-	TRBJ1-2	CASSYPTTGTYGYTF	TGTGCCAGCAGCTACCCAACGACGGGGACTTATGGCTACACCTTC
TRBD1	TRBV5-1	-	TRBJ1-3	CASSPTGSGNTIYF	TGCGCCAGCAGCCCGACAGGGTCTGGAAACACCATATATTTT
-	TRBV7-2	few	TRBJ1-5	CASSLRPNQPQHF	TGTGCCAGCAGCCTTCGACCTAATCAGCCCCAGCATTTT
TRBD1	TRBV5-1	-	TRBJ2-7	CASSDGDRAHEQYF	TGCGCCAGCAGCGACGGAGACAGGGCCCACGAGCAGTACTTC
-	TRBV28	-	TRBJ1-2	CASSYGAREPNYGYTF	TGTGCCAGCAGTTATGGGGCACGGGAACCTAACTATGGCTACACCTTC
-	TRBV28	-	TRBJ1-2	CASSFRTMGYGYTF	TGTGCCAGCAGTTTTAGGACGATGGGCTATGGCTACACCTTC
TRBD1	TRBV7-9	once	TRBJ1-5	CASSLGGQSPYNQPQHF	TGTGCCAGCAGCTTAGGGGGACAGTCCCCGTACAATCAGCCCCAGCATTTT
-	TRBV11-1	-	TRBJ1-1	CASSTQRNTEAFF	TGTGCCAGCAGCACTCAACGGAACACTGAAGCTTTCTTT
TRBD1	TRBV10-1	once	TRBJ1-1	CASSEFGQADTEAFF	TGCGCCAGCAGTGAGTTTGGACAGGCGGACACTGAAGCTTTCTTT
TRBD1	TRBV4-2	-	TRBJ2-7	CASSLGQYLREQYF	TGTGCCAGCAGCTTGGGACAGTACCTTCGTGAGCAGTACTTC
TRBD2	TRBV19	-	TRBJ2-1	CASRLAGGRADEQFF	TGTGCCAGTAGACTAGCGGGAGGGAGAGCCGATGAGCAGTTCTTC
-	TRBV11-2	few	TRBJ2-2	CASSVTANTGELFF	TGTGCCAGCAGCGTAACAGCGAACACCGGGGAGCTGTTTTTT
-	TRBV19	-	TRBJ2-1	CASSIGDYNEQFF	TGTGCCAGTAGTATCGGGGATTACAATGAGCAGTTCTTC
-	TRBV28	-	TRBJ2-7	CATMTISYEQYF	TGTGCCACCATGACAATCTCCTACGAGCAGTACTTC
TRBD1	TRBV27	-	TRBJ2-5	CASSSTTTTQGAKGETQYF	TGTGCCAGCAGTTCCACGACAACCACACAGGGGGCGAAGGGCGAGACCCAGTACTTC